This entry concerns a single T cell receptor beta chain. Its specificity is unknown. Generated by immunoSEQ multiplex PCR, the TCRdb table keeps only in-frame clones and is missing some. The table records 4,000 to 5,000 clones, 82% of them present only once. This entry comes from a study of STAT3 mutations in large granular lymphocyte leukemia. Study-wide findings and caveats: A small but highly pathogenic clone may have been missed. Every T-LGLL patient had at least one immunodominant TCRbeta clonotype.

Germline V lookup: CDR1 KGHSH, CDR2 LQKENI. This CDR3 is built from 14 residues. Trimming stripped 0 bases from V and 1 base from J, with 6 bases between. The chain links TRBV18 to TRBJ2-5, with D perhaps TRBD2 (5 bases). The specimen sequenced was peripheral blood mononuclear cells. The TCR was taken from a boy aged 5-17 years with T-cell large granular lymphocyte leukemia. Some clones in this sample may be carry-over from other donors' samples. In DNA form, the CDR3 reads TGTGCCAGCTCACCACCGGACTTCCAAGAGACCCAGTACTTC. Protein: CASSPPDFQETQYF.